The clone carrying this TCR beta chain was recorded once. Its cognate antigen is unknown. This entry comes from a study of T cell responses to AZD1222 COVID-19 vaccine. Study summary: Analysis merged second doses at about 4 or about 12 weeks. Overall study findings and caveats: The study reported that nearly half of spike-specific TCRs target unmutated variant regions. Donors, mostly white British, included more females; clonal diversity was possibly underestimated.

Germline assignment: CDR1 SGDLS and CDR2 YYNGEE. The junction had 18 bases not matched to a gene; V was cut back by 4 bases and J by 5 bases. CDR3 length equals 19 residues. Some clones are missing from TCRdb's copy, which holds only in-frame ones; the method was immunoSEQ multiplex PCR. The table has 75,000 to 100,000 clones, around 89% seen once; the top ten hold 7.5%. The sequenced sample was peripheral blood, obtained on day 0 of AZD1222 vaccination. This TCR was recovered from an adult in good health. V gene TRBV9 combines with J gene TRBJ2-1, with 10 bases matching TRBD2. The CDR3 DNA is TGTGCCAGCAGCAAGGCGGGGACTAGCGCACCCCTCAGAGACAATGAGCAGTTCTTC. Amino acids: CASSKAGTSAPLRDNEQFF.